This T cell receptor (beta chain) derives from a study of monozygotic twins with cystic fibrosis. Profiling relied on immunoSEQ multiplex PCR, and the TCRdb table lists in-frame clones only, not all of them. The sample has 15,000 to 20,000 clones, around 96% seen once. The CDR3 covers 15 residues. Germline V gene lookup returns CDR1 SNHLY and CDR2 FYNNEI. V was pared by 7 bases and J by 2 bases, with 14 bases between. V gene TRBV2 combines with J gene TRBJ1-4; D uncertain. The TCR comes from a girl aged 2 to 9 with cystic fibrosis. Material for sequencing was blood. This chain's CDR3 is CASIASGETNEKLFF. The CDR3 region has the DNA TGTGCCAGCATTGCGTCTGGGGAGACTAATGAAAAACTGTTTTTT.